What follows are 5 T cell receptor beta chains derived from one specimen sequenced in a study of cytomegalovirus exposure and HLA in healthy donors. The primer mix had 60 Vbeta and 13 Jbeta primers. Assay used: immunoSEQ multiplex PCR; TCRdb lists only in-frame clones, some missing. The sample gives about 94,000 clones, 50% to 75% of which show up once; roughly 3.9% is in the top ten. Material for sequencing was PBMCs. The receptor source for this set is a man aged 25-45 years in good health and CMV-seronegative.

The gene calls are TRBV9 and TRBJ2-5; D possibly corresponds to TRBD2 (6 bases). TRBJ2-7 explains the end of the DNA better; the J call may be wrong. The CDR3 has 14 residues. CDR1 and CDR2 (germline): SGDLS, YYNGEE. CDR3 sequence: CASSVDGGPYEQYF. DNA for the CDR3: TGTGCCAGCAGCGTAGACGGGGGACCTTACGAGCAGTACTTC.

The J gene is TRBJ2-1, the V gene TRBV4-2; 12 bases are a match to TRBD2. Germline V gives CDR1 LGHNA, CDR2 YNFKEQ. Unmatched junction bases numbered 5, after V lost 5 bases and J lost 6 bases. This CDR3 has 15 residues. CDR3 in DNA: TGTGCCAGCAGCGCATCTAGCGGGGGGGCCAATGAGCAGTTCTTC. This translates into CASSASSGGANEQFF.

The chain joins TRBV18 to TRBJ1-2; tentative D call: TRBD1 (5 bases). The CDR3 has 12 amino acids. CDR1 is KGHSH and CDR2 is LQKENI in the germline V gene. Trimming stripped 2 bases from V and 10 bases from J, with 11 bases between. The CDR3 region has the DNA TGTGCCAGCTCACCATCGACAGATCACTACACCTTC. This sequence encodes CASSPSTDHYTF.

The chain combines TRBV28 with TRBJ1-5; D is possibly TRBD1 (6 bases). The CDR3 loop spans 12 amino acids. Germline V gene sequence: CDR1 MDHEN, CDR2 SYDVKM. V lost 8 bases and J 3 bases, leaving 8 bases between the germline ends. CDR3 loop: CASWTVNQPQHF. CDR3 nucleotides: TGTGCCAGCTGGACAGTCAATCAGCCCCAGCATTTT. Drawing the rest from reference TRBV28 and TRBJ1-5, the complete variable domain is DVKVTQSSRYLVKRTGEKVFLECVQDMDHENMFWYRQDPGLGLRLIYFSYDVKMKEKGDIPEGYSVSREKKERFSLILESASTNQTSMYLCASWTVNQPQHFGDGTRLSIL.

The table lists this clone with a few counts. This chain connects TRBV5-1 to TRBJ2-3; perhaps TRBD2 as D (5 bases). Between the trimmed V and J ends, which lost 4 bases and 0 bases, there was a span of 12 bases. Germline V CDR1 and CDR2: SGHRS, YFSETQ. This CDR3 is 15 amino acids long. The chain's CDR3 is CASSLLIASTDTQYF. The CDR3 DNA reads TGCGCCAGCAGCCTACTCATAGCGAGCACAGATACGCAGTATTTT.